This T cell receptor (beta chain) was recovered during a study of blood T cell repertoires in COVID-19. Study-level information: Italy, Spain and the United States were the sources of the convalescent and acute COVID-19 samples.

This table comes from immunoSEQ multiplex PCR, and its TCRdb copy is limited to in-frame clones, with some not included. This table has approximately 210,000 clones, 70% to 85% appearing once. Germline trimming cut 5 bases from V and 1 base from J; bases unmatched to any gene: 19. From germline, CDR1 is LNHDA and CDR2 SQIVND (reference sequence). This CDR3 contains 20 residues. V usage is TRBV19 and J usage is TRBJ2-1; 8 bases are a match to TRBD2. The TCR sequence derives from a woman between 55 and 75 years old who had recovered from COVID-19. The sequencing input was PBMCs or T cells enriched from blood (not recorded which). The CDR3: CASSPLRGSGSPLSYNEQFF. In DNA, the CDR3 is TGTGCCAGTAGTCCCCTCAGGGGAAGCGGGAGTCCTTTATCCTACAATGAGCAGTTCTTC.